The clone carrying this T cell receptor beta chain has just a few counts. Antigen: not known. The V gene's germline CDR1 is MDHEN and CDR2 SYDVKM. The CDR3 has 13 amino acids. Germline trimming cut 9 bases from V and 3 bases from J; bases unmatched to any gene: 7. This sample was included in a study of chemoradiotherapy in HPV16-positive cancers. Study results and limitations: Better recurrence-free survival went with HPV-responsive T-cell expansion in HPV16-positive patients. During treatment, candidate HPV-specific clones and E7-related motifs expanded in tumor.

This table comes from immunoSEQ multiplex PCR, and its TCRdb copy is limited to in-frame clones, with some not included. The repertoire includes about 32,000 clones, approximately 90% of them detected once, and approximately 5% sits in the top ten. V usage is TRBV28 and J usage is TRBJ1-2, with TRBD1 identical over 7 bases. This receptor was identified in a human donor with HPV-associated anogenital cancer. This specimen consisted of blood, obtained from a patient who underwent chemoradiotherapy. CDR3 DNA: TGTGCCAGTCGGAGACAGGGACACTATGGCTACACCTTC. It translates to CASRRQGHYGYTF.